This T cell receptor (beta chain) was retrieved from a study of human T cells and chemical hapten exposure. This sample's time point: patch test 3, about 24 weeks after DPC sensitization. The treatment is: therapeutic diphenylcyclopropenone sensitization with weekly scalp DPC. Unfractionated whole blood was the source of the extracted total RNA. V dropped 5 bases and J dropped 8 bases, with 10 bases sitting between them. Germline CDR1 reads MNHNY; CDR2 reads SVGAGI (reference sequence). The CDR3 runs to 12 residues. It was the library that attached unique molecular identifiers to individual cDNA molecules. MiXCR, applied by TCRdb to the RACE reads, yields one record per CDR3 protein. This sample yields fewer than 50,000 distinct CDR3 sequences, of which more than 8% are seen a single time; approximately 26% belongs to the top ten. This clonotype was seen ten or more times.

The TCR originated in a man aged 45 to 65 with alopecia areata. Some clones in this sample may be carry-over from other donors' samples. Sequencing was performed on whole blood, taken in connection with sensitization to the hapten diphenylcyclopropenone (DPC). The V call is TRBV6-6, the J call TRBJ1-5; tentatively, D is TRBD1 (5 bases). CDR3 DNA sequence: TGTGCCAGCAGTAGGGACTGGGAGCCCCAGCATTTT. Translation: CASSRDWEPQHF.